This record covers a single T cell receptor (beta chain). The antigen is unknown. Libraries were prepared by immunoSEQ multiplex PCR; TCRdb keeps only in-frame clonotypes and omits some of them. The sample includes over 60,000 clones, approximately 95% seen only once; the top ten take roughly 3.3%. The donors formed part of the roughly 120-subject validation cohort, distinct from the approximately 630-subject first cohort. This specimen comes from a study of cytomegalovirus exposure and HLA in healthy donors. General study results and limits: The CMV antigen specificity of a few CMV-associated chains was confirmed through in vitro analysis. Researchers catalogued approximately 170 TCR beta chains as cytomegalovirus-associated. One later analysis, an examination of the 120 or so validation repertoires, found that first-cohort TCR clusters tended to co-occur in them.

The clonotype originates from a man between 18 and 35 years old in good health and CMV-seronegative. What was sequenced was PBMCs.

CDR3 sequence reads: CASSLLLAGELDNEQFF. The CDR3 DNA reads TGTGCCAGCAGCTTGTTGTTAGCGGGGGAGTTGGACAATGAGCAGTTCTTC. The gene calls are TRBV5-6 and TRBJ2-1, with 9 positions matching TRBD2. In germline, CDR1 is SGHDT, CDR2 YYEEEE. V lost 1 base, J lost 5 bases, and 10 bases stayed unmatched. This CDR3 spans 17 amino acids.